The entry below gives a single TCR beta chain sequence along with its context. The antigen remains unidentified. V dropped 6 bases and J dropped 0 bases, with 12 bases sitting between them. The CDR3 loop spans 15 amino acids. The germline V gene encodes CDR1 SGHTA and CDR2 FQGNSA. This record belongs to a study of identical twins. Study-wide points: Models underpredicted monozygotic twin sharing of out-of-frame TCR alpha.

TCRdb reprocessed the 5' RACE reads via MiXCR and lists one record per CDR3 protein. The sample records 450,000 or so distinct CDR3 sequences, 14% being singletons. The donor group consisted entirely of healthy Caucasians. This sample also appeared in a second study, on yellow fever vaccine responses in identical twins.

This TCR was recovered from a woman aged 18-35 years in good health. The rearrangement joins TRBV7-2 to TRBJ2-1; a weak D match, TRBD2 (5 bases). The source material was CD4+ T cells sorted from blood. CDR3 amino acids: CASRAGESSYNEQFF. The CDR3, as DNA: TGTGCCAGCAGGGCGGGTGAGAGCTCCTACAATGAGCAGTTCTTC.